The present T cell receptor (beta chain) was sequenced within a study of PD-1 blockade in mismatch repair-deficient tumors. The V gene's germline CDR1 is LGHNT and CDR2 FRNRAP. This CDR3 is 22 amino acids long. V lost 0 bases and J lost 3; bases outside the gene matches: 18. Using immunoSEQ multiplex PCR, the repertoire was profiled, and TCRdb retains in-frame clones only, with some absent. The sample lists roughly 80,000 clones; about 84% were seen once. The starting material was peripheral blood, obtained 12 weeks after starting pembrolizumab. The chain combines TRBV12-5 with TRBJ2-2; 11 bases line up with TRBD2. The origin of this receptor is an adult with mismatch repair-deficient cancer. The CDR3 DNA is TGTGCTAGTGGTTTGGTACCGCTCCTTCTAGCGGGAGGACCCCGGGACACCGGGGAGCTGTTTTTT. This codes for CASGLVPLLLAGGPRDTGELFF.